Presented here are 15 T cell receptor beta chains from one specimen sequenced in a study of T-cell reconstitution after alpha-beta-depleted transplantation in children. Unique molecular identifiers were built into the TCRbeta library. Each CDR3 protein gets one entry after TCRdb re-called the PCR reads with MiXCR. The repertoire holds roughly 570,000 distinct CDR3 sequences, with 25% to 30% as singletons. The source was PBMCs, collected before TCRalphabeta/CD19-depleted stem cell transplant. Receptors originate from a boy younger than two with Wiskott-Aldrich syndrome, due to receive a stem cell transplant.

This clonotype was counted once. The gene calls are TRBV5-1 and TRBJ2-5; 10 bases are a match to TRBD2. The CDR3 totals 18 residues. CDR1 is SGHRS, CDR2 YFSETQ, per germline. Unmatched junction bases numbered 19, after V lost 4 bases and J lost 7 bases. CDR3 bases: TGCGCCAGCAGCCCCTCGTCAAGAGCTAGCGGGAGTAGGGGGACCCAGTACTTC. It specifies CASSPSSRASGSRGTQYF.

In this sample, this clonotype turned up a few times. The V and J genes are TRBV9 and TRBJ2-7; 7 nucleotides align to TRBD2. CDR1 is SGDLS and CDR2 is YYNGEE in the germline V gene. Trimming cost V 3 bases and J 7 bases; bases outside gene matches: 13. The CDR3 totals 15 residues. CDR3 amino acids: CASSGTGTMYEEQYF. The CDR3 DNA reads TGTGCCAGCAGCGGGACCGGGACTATGTACGAAGAGCAGTACTTC.

CDR3 loop: CASSLAFRVLQGYTF. The CDR3, as DNA: TGCGCCAGCAGCTTGGCCTTTAGGGTGTTACAAGGCTACACCTTC. The chain combines TRBV5-1 with TRBJ1-2; D gene ambiguous. The germline V gene encodes CDR1 SGHRS and CDR2 YFSETQ. V dropped 0 bases and J dropped 8 bases, with 17 bases sitting between them. The CDR3 is made up of 15 amino acids.

The CDR3: CASSLFPGPSWEQFF. The CDR3 DNA reads as TGCGCCAGCAGCTTGTTCCCGGGACCGTCTTGGGAGCAGTTCTTC. The rearrangement joins TRBV5-1 to TRBJ2-1; D possibly matches TRBD1 or TRBD2 (5 bases each). Between the trimmed V and J ends, which lost 1 base and 10 bases, there was a span of 18 bases. The CDR3 is 15 residues long. Germline assignment: CDR1 SGHRS and CDR2 YFSETQ.

In its sample, this clonotype was seen a few times. This chain joins TRBV20-1 and TRBJ1-4, with TRBD1 matching 9 bases. Trimming at V came to 5 bases and at J to 8 bases, leaving 15 bases not matched to a gene. In germline, CDR1 is DFQATT, CDR2 SNEGSKA (reference sequence). This CDR3 comprises 16 residues. This CDR3 reads CSADVSIRTGDEKLFF. The CDR3 coding sequence is TGCAGTGCTGACGTATCGATCAGGACAGGGGACGAAAAACTGTTTTTT.

V and J are TRBV7-3 and TRBJ2-1; 7 bases are a match to TRBD1. The J segment lost 15 bases and the V segment lost 5 bases, leaving 10 bases of the junction unmatched. Germline V lookup: CDR1 SGHTA, CDR2 FQGTGA. The CDR3 sequence is 12 residues long. The CDR3: CASSERQGEVFF. The DNA of the CDR3 is TGTGCCAGCAGCGAACGACAGGGAGAGGTGTTCTTC.

In this sample, this clonotype turned up a few times. This chain connects TRBV7-9 to TRBJ1-1, with 7 nucleotides matching TRBD1. The junction had 8 bases not matched to a gene; V was cut back by 5 bases and J by 2 bases. CDR3 length: 15 residues. CDR1 SEHNR and CDR2 FQNEAQ come from the germline V gene (reference sequence). The CDR3 nucleotides read TGTGCCAGCAGCGCACGACAGGGACCAAACACTGAAGCTTTCTTT. Residues: CASSARQGPNTEAFF.

This chain connects TRBV5-1 to TRBJ2-2, with 12 bases identical to TRBD2. This CDR3 comprises 16 residues. Germline CDR1 SGHRS, CDR2 YFSETQ. The V segment lost 3 bases and the J segment 4 bases; nucleotides outside the gene matches: 4. The CDR3 DNA reads TGCGCCAGCAGCTACTCGACTAGCGGGAGCACCGGGGAGCTGTTTTTT. Its protein is CASSYSTSGSTGELFF.

Notes on this clonotype: At one boundary the junction diverges from the germline segment, which might be a read error. This chain uses TRBV5-1 with TRBJ2-5; D not resolved. The germline gives CDR1 SGHRS, CDR2 YFSETQ. This CDR3 spans 15 amino acids. The chain's CDR3 is CASSPSRAFGETQYF. The CDR3 nucleotides read TGTGCCAGCAGTCCGTCCCGTGCCTTTGGAGAGACCCAGTACTTC.

This clonotype has only a few counts. This chain connects TRBV7-8 to TRBJ2-5; either TRBD1 or TRBD2 may fit D (5 bases each). Per the germline V gene, CDR1 is SGHVS and CDR2 is FQNEAQ. CDR3 length: 13 amino acids. The germline V and J ends were trimmed by 5 bases and 3 bases, with 10 bases remaining between them. DNA for the CDR3: TGTGCCAGCAGCGTGACAGCGGAAGAGACCCAGTACTTC. Encoded protein: CASSVTAEETQYF.

The V gene is TRBV12-3 or TRBV12-4, the J gene TRBJ2-3, with 7 bases aligning to TRBD2. V trimming: 3 bases; J trimming: 4 bases; junction bases outside the gene matches: 10. The CDR3 runs 16 residues. CDR3 protein: CASSFYEGGPSDTQYF. The CDR3 bases are TGTGCCAGCAGTTTTTATGAGGGAGGGCCCTCAGATACGCAGTATTTT.

In its sample, this clonotype was seen a few times. The chain uses TRBV12-3 or TRBV12-4 and TRBJ1-1; D perhaps matches TRBD1 (6 bases). V lost 5 bases to trimming and J lost 1 base, with 11 bases between them. This CDR3 contains 14 residues. The CDR3 DNA sequence: TGTGCCAGCAGTCCCAACAGGGCGAACACTGAAGCTTTCTTT. Its translation is CASSPNRANTEAFF.

This rearrangement joins TRBV5-1 to TRBJ2-1; 15 bases agree with TRBD2. CDR1 and CDR2 (germline): SGHRS, YFSETQ. The CDR3 covers 20 residues. V lost 5 bases, J lost 0 bases, and 12 bases stayed unmatched. In nucleotides, the CDR3 is TGCGCCAGCAGGGAGCTACTGGGACTAGCGGGAGGCATCTCCTACAATGAGCAGTTCTTC. Its protein is CASRELLGLAGGISYNEQFF.

The rearrangement uses TRBV20-1 and TRBJ2-7; TRBD2 agrees at 11 bases. The CDR3 has 14 residues. Germline V lookup: CDR1 DFQATT, CDR2 SNEGSKA (reference sequence). The trim removed 1 base at V and 4 bases at J, leaving 3 bases unmatched. The CDR3 sequence is CSARAGTSGYEQYF. The CDR3 nucleotides are TGCAGTGCTAGAGCCGGGACTAGCGGTTACGAGCAGTACTTC.

V and J are TRBV27 and TRBJ1-5; D gene unclear. The CDR3 length is 15 residues. V was cut by 5 bases and J by 2 bases, with 13 bases left in between. The V gene's germline CDR1 is MNHEY and CDR2 SMNVEV (reference sequence). The CDR3 loop is CASSAWGKGNQPQHF. The CDR3, as DNA: TGTGCCAGCAGTGCTTGGGGTAAGGGCAATCAGCCCCAGCATTTT.